What follows is one T cell receptor (beta chain) and its context. The antigen is not known. The data are from a study of beta chain features in type 1 diabetes. General study points: TCRB CDR3s from Type 1 diabetes patients were moderately but significantly shorter in all four CD4+ subsets. Sequencing of cDNA might inflate the share of cells that strongly express TCR.

As every portion of the isolated RNA was reverse transcribed, the sequencing read expressed TCRB transcripts. TCRdb's copy holds only in-frame clones and misses some; the assay was immunoSEQ multiplex PCR. The sample holds about 120,000 clones, about a sixth seen once. Sequencing was performed on central memory CD4+ T cells from blood. This receptor was taken from a man aged 25 to 45 with type 1 diabetes.

The CDR3 sequence: CASGFPLTDTQYF. In nucleotides, the CDR3 is TGTGCTAGTGGTTTTCCCCTCACAGATACGCAGTATTTT. J is TRBJ2-3 and V is TRBV12-5, with D unresolved. Germline V lookup: CDR1 LGHNT, CDR2 FRNRAP. The CDR3 has 13 amino acids. The V and J ends lost 3 bases and 2 bases respectively, with 6 bases between them.